These 25 T cell receptor beta chains share one sample of origin, sequenced in a study of OX40 agonist ivuxolimab in advanced cancers. Profiled with immunoSEQ multiplex PCR; TCRdb holds only in-frame clones, not every one. The sample has tens of thousands of clones, about 87% seen once; the top ten hold roughly 0.5%. The sample consisted of CD4+ or CD8+ T cells sorted from blood, taken in a trial of the OX40 agonist ivuxolimab. These receptors came from an adult with an advanced solid tumor such as melanoma, head and neck, liver or kidney cancer.

The V gene is TRBV7-6, the J gene TRBJ1-4; D remains ambiguous. There are 16 residues in the CDR3. Per the germline V gene, CDR1 is SGHVS and CDR2 is FNYEAQ. The V end was cut by 1 base, the J end by 0 bases, with 9 bases between. The chain's CDR3 is CASSLVSLTTNEKLFF. The DNA of the CDR3 is TGTGCCAGCAGCTTAGTTTCGCTTACAACTAATGAAAAACTGTTTTTT. The variable domain in full, completed from reference TRBV7-6 and TRBJ1-4, reads GAGVSQSPRYKVTKRGQDVALRCDPISGHVSLYWYRQALGQGPEFLTYFNYEAQQDKSGLPNDRFSAERPEGSISTLTIQRTEQRDSAMYRCASSLVSLTTNEKLFFGSGTQLSVL.

The chain couples TRBV27 to TRBJ1-4; 7 nucleotides match TRBD1. The V segment lost 5 bases and the J segment 7 bases; nucleotides outside the gene matches: 7. This CDR3 has 14 amino acids. Germline CDR1 MNHEY, CDR2 SMNVEV (reference sequence). The CDR3 protein is CASSRGGVGEKLFF. CDR3 bases: TGTGCCAGCAGTCGAGGGGGCGTCGGTGAAAAACTGTTTTTT.

The genes are TRBV30 and TRBJ2-7; TRBD2 is a possible D gene (7 bases). Germline CDR1 GTSNPN, CDR2 SVGIG (reference sequence). Trimming took off 0 bases at V and 7 bases at J, with 16 bases between the two ends. The CDR3 sequence is 14 residues long. As DNA, the CDR3 is TGTGCCTGGAGTGTTGGCGGGGGCGTACATGAGCAGTACTTC. It translates to CAWSVGGGVHEQYF.

This sequence joins TRBV4-2 and TRBJ1-1, with a weak D call TRBD1 (5 bases). The CDR3 is 13 amino acids. V lost 3 bases to trimming and J lost 0 bases, with 5 bases between them. Germline V gene data show CDR1 as LGHNA and CDR2 as YNFKEQ. CDR3 loop: CASSQGVNTEAFF. In DNA form, the CDR3 reads TGTGCCAGCAGCCAGGGGGTGAACACTGAAGCTTTCTTT.

The J gene is TRBJ1-1, the V gene TRBV6-5; no clear D. The CDR3 consists of 13 residues. Germline V lookup: CDR1 MNHEY, CDR2 SVGAGI. V dropped 2 bases and J dropped 5 bases, with 9 bases sitting between them. This chain's CDR3 is CASSYEGWTEAFF. The CDR3 nucleotides read TGTGCCAGCAGTTACGAGGGTTGGACTGAAGCTTTCTTT.

The chain uses TRBV7-3 and TRBJ2-5; 13 nucleotides agree with TRBD2. The germline CDR1 and CDR2 sequences are SGHTA and FQGTGA. V was clipped by 5 bases and J by 4 bases; unmatched bases: 7. This CDR3 comprises 16 residues. The CDR3 DNA is TGTGCCAGCAGCGCACTAGCGGGAGGGCCGGGAGAGACCCAGTACTTC. Its protein product is CASSALAGGPGETQYF.

This clone was seen a handful of times. V gene TRBV5-6 combines with J gene TRBJ1-1, with a tentative D call TRBD1 (5 bases). The CDR3 has 13 amino acids. Trimming shortened V by 3 bases and J by 5 bases, and 11 bases separated the two germline ends. The germline CDR1 and CDR2 sequences are SGHDT and YYEEEE. The CDR3 here is CASSWTRGTEAFF. The CDR3 DNA follows: TGTGCCAGCAGCTGGACACGGGGGACTGAAGCTTTCTTT.

A single count supports this clone. The chain has TRBV5-6 and TRBJ2-2; D is ambiguous. Per the germline V gene, CDR1 is SGHDT and CDR2 is YYEEEE. The CDR3 runs to 14 residues. V was cut by 0 bases and J by 5 bases, with 8 bases left in between. The CDR3 protein is CASSLVRKTGELFF. The CDR3 nucleotides are TGTGCCAGCAGCTTGGTTCGGAAAACCGGGGAGCTGTTTTTT.

V and J are TRBV30 and TRBJ2-7, with 11 bases lining up with TRBD2. This CDR3 is 14 amino acids long. Germline V lookup: CDR1 GTSNPN, CDR2 SVGIG (reference sequence). The ends lost 5 bases at V and 2 bases at J; junction bases unmatched: 5. CDR3 protein: CAWGTSGGTYEQYF. DNA of the CDR3: TGTGCCTGGGGGACTAGCGGAGGGACCTACGAGCAGTACTTC.

This rearrangement joins TRBV5-1 to TRBJ2-7; possible D gene TRBD2, 5 bases. V was clipped by 3 bases and J by 5 bases, with 9 bases between them. The CDR3 has 12 amino acids. Germline CDR1 SGHRS, CDR2 YFSETQ. This CDR3 reads CASSYGNHEQYF. Here the CDR3 DNA reads TGCGCCAGCAGCTACGGGAACCACGAGCAGTACTTC.

V is TRBV6-6 and J is TRBJ1-1, with unresolved D. Germline CDR1 is MNHNY and CDR2 is SVGAGI (reference sequence). The CDR3 is 13 amino acids. V dropped 2 bases and J dropped 5 bases, with 9 bases sitting between them. In nucleotides, the CDR3 is TGTGCCAGCAGTTACAAACCTGGAACTGAAGCTTTCTTT. This sequence encodes CASSYKPGTEAFF.

The chain couples TRBV6-5 to TRBJ2-1, with 13 nucleotides matching TRBD2. The V gene end was trimmed by 5 bases and the J gene end by 8 bases; junction bases not matched to a gene: 6. The CDR3 contains 15 residues. Per germline, CDR1 MNHEY and CDR2 SVGAGI. For the CDR3, the DNA is TGTGCCAGCAGTAGGACTAGCGGGAGAAGGGATGAGCAGTTCTTC. Its protein product is CASSRTSGRRDEQFF.

This chain uses TRBV28 with TRBJ1-6, with a possible D match to TRBD1 (5 bases). Germline V gives CDR1 MDHEN, CDR2 SYDVKM. This CDR3 has 16 amino acids. V was pared by 2 bases and J by 0 bases, with 8 bases between. Here the CDR3 reads CASSLPGSSYNSPLHF. CDR3 DNA sequence: TGTGCCAGCAGTTTACCAGGGAGCTCCTATAATTCACCCCTCCACTTT. Full variable domain (outside the CDR3, taken from reference TRBV28 and TRBJ1-6): DVKVTQSSRYLVKRTGEKVFLECVQDMDHENMFWYRQDPGLGLRLIYFSYDVKMKEKGDIPEGYSVSREKKERFSLILESASTNQTSMYLCASSLPGSSYNSPLHFGNGTRLTVT.

The chain recombines TRBV12-5 with TRBJ2-5, with 8 bases fitting TRBD2. Germline trimming cut 7 bases from V and 1 base from J; bases unmatched to any gene: 11. The CDR3 covers 16 residues. Germline assignment: CDR1 LGHNT and CDR2 FRNRAP. CDR3: CASALRGGRIQETQYF. For the CDR3, the DNA is TGTGCTAGTGCCCTGAGGGGCGGGAGGATCCAAGAGACCCAGTACTTC.

The chain employs TRBV5-1 and TRBJ2-7; TRBD2 is a possible D gene (6 bases). With 4 bases removed from V and 3 bases from J, the gap between germline ends came to 17 bases. The CDR3 loop spans 15 amino acids. CDR1 and CDR2 from the germline V gene are SGHRS and YFSETQ. The CDR3 here is CASSRWGESNYEQYF. The CDR3 nucleotides are TGCGCCAGCAGCCGATGGGGGGAGTCCAACTACGAGCAGTACTTC.

This chain connects TRBV7-8 to TRBJ2-2, with D tentatively TRBD1 (5 bases). CDR1 and CDR2 from the germline V gene are SGHVS and FQNEAQ. The CDR3 consists of 14 residues. Deletions cut 4 bases from V and 4 bases from J, with 10 bases between. CDR3 amino acids: CASSSRGRTGELFF. Written as DNA, the CDR3 is TGTGCCAGCAGCTCAAGGGGTCGCACCGGGGAGCTGTTTTTT.

As DNA, the CDR3 is TGTGCCAGCAGCTGGGCCAGGGGGGCGTCTGGGGCCAACGTCCTGACTTTC. Its translation: CASSWARGASGANVLTF. The gene calls are TRBV5-8 and TRBJ2-6, with D maybe TRBD1 (7 bases). Looked up from germline, CDR1 is SGHTS and CDR2 is YDEGEE. The CDR3 is 17 amino acids. Trimming left V 3 bases short and J 1 base short, with 14 bases between.

The V and J genes are TRBV15 and TRBJ2-7; D may be TRBD2 (5 bases). CDR1 is LNHNV, CDR2 YYDKDF, per germline (reference sequence). The CDR3 length is 15 residues. V was cut by 5 bases and J by 0 bases, with 14 bases left in between. CDR3 sequence: CATSGPRLSSYEQYF. CDR3 coding DNA: TGTGCCACCAGCGGGCCAAGACTAAGCTCCTACGAGCAGTACTTC.

The V and J genes are TRBV27 and TRBJ2-1, with TRBD2 matching 8 bases. This CDR3 comprises 14 residues. With 7 bases clipped from V and 4 bases from J, the junction kept 6 bases outside the gene matches. CDR1 and CDR2 (germline): MNHEY, SMNVEV (reference sequence). The DNA for the CDR3 is TGTGCCAGCAAATTAGCGGGACTTTACAATGAGCAGTTCTTC. This sequence encodes CASKLAGLYNEQFF.

The chain links TRBV19 to TRBJ2-3, with TRBD2 as a possible D gene (6 bases). Germline CDR1 LNHDA, CDR2 SQIVND (reference sequence). The V gene lost 6 bases and the J gene lost 4 bases, with 17 bases spanning the gap. The CDR3 length is 15 residues. In DNA, the CDR3 is TGTGCCAGTAGGGAGGGTTCAGTTGGCGCAGATACGCAGTATTTT. Protein: CASREGSVGADTQYF.

The rearrangement links TRBV13 to TRBJ2-7; weak D call: TRBD2 (6 bases). The CDR3 has 15 amino acids. Trimming cost V 4 bases and J 4 bases, with 17 bases left between them. Germline CDR1 and CDR2: PRHDT and FYEKMQ (reference sequence). Written as DNA, the CDR3 is TGTGCCAGCAGCTACCTAGCGAGCGGTACTTACGAGCAGTACTTC. Its protein is CASSYLASGTYEQYF.

V and J are TRBV19 and TRBJ2-4; D could derive from TRBD1 or TRBD2 (5 bases each). The V gene lost 5 bases and the J gene lost 6 bases, with 20 bases spanning the gap. Germline CDR1 is LNHDA and CDR2 is SQIVND (reference sequence). This CDR3 region has 16 residues. The CDR3 loop is CASSPWGPTSGNIQYF. The DNA for the CDR3 is TGTGCCAGTAGTCCTTGGGGACCCACCTCGGGAAACATTCAGTACTTC.

The gene calls are TRBV19 and TRBJ1-4, with D perhaps matching TRBD1 (6 bases). CDR1 and CDR2 from the germline V gene are LNHDA and SQIVND (reference sequence). V shed 3 bases and J shed 7 bases, with 15 bases lying between them. The CDR3 runs to 15 residues. The CDR3 is CASSILGASGEKLFF. For the CDR3, the DNA is TGTGCCAGTAGTATTTTGGGGGCGAGTGGTGAAAAACTGTTTTTT.

The chain combines TRBV11-2 with TRBJ2-2, with D uncertain. The V end was cut by 1 base, the J end by 6 bases, with 9 bases between. Germline CDR1 is SGHAT and CDR2 is FQNNGV. The CDR3 sequence is 14 residues long. The CDR3 DNA sequence: TGTGCCAGCAGCTTAGTTATGGCGGCCGGGGAGCTGTTTTTT. As protein: CASSLVMAAGELFF.

In its sample, this clone ranks as medium-sized. The CDR3 reads CASSPPGQGSNQPQHF. The CDR3 DNA is TGTGCCAGCAGTCCCCCCGGGCAGGGTAGCAATCAGCCCCAGCATTTT. V usage is TRBV28 and J usage is TRBJ1-5; TRBD1 might be the D (5 bases). Germline-derived CDR1 and CDR2 are MDHEN and SYDVKM. The CDR3 is 16 amino acids. Trimming cost V 5 bases and J 0 bases, with 14 bases left between them.